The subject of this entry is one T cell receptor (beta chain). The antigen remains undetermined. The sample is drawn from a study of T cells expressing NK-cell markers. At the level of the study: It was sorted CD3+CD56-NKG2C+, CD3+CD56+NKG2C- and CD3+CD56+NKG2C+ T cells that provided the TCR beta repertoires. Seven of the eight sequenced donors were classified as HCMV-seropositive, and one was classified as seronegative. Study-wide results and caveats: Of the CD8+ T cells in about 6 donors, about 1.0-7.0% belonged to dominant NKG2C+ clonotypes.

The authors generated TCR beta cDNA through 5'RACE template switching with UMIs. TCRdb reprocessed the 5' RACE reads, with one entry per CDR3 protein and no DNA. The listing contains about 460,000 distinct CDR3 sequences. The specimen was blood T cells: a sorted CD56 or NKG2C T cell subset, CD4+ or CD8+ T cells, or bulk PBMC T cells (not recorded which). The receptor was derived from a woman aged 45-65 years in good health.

The CDR3 is CASSGGTLQETQYF. The V gene is TRBV28, the J gene TRBJ2-5; as DNA is missing, the TRBD1 call by TCRdb cannot be tested. In germline, CDR1 is MDHEN, CDR2 SYDVKM. This CDR3 spans 14 amino acids.